The source of this TCR beta chain is a study of vaccination and CD4 T cells after COVID-19. In the study overall: Overlapping spike pools from SARS-CoV-2 and HCoV-NL63, HCoV-OC43 and HCoV-229E served as culture stimuli. Researchers treated control cultures with a CEFX pool, an HIV-1 Nef pool, or no peptide. Study results and caveats: It was observed that, in convalescent patients, a median around 85% of reactive clones arose only post-vaccination.

Oncomine TCR Beta short-read sequencing was applied to DNA from cultured CD4+ T cells. CD4+ T cells were cultured, and genomic DNA was extracted from them. One entry per CDR3 protein, called by TCRdb with MiXCR from the PCR reads. The data show 15,000 to 20,000 distinct CDR3 sequences, roughly half seen once. Time point specified: late sampling 161 to 241 days after vaccination in a few convalescent patients. Treatment described: roughly nine-day PBMC culture with coronavirus spike peptide pools or control peptides (ViraFEST assay). The CDR3 sequence is 14 residues long. About this clonotype: Antigen: not known.

Sequences were derived from CD4+ T cells from blood, cultured in vitro, sampled about 7 months after SARS-CoV-2 vaccination. The source is a human donor who had recovered from COVID-19. The chain couples TRBV21-1 to TRBJ1-1; the D call in the table, TRBD1, was not verified against the DNA. TRBV21-1 is a documented pseudogene. The CDR3 region is CARTGPLGRAEAFF. DNA of the CDR3: TGTGCCAGAACGGGGCCCCTGGGGAGAGCTGAAGCTTTCTTT.